The text below deals with one T cell receptor (beta chain). This table comes from immunoSEQ multiplex PCR, and its TCRdb copy is limited to in-frame clones, with some not included. Among 200,000 or so clones listed, around 89% were seen once. This specimen belongs to a study of blood T cell repertoires in COVID-19. Study summary: Spain, Italy and the United States supplied samples that represented acute and convalescent COVID-19. In each case, the material was cDNA or gDNA derived from T cells, B-cell-depleted T cells, or PBMCs.

The CDR3 runs 14 residues. Germline CDR1 and CDR2: SGDLS and YYNGEE. V shed 0 bases and J 4 bases; nucleotides not matched to a gene: 2. The sequence derives from a woman younger than 30 in a cohort exposed to, infected with or recovered from COVID-19 (not recorded which). Sequencing input: PBMCs or T cells enriched from blood (not recorded which). The V call is TRBV9, the J call TRBJ1-2, with 8 bases lining up with TRBD1. Written as DNA, the CDR3 is TGTGCCAGCAGCGTAGACAGGGGGGCCTATGGCTACACCTTC. Protein sequence: CASSVDRGAYGYTF.